Listed below are T cell receptor beta chains from one sample, sequenced in a study of shared clonotypes between healthy human individuals. Assay used: immunoSEQ multiplex PCR; TCRdb lists only in-frame clones, some missing. Of some 1.5 million clones detected, approximately 97% appear once; the ten largest clones hold roughly 1.2%. Sequenced sample: naive CD4+ T cells sorted from blood. The receptors derive from a man in his thirties or forties in good health. Each CDR3 is given with its conserved first and last residue. Fields, in order: clone size, D gene, J gene, V gene, CDR3 protein, CDR3 DNA. The D gene is left open where the match is weak. Expanded clones get a size class; other rows say once, few or many, or leave the size out.

clone size: NA
D gene: NA
J gene: TRBJ2-1
V gene: TRBV5-1
CDR3 protein: CASSFNRDNEQFF
CDR3 DNA: TGCGCCAGCAGCTTCAACAGAGACAATGAGCAGTTCTTC

clone size: NA
D gene: NA
J gene: TRBJ2-7
V gene: TRBV7-2
CDR3 protein: CASSLVSGGEQYF
CDR3 DNA: TGTGCCAGCAGCTTAGTTTCCGGGGGCGAGCAGTACTTC

clone size: NA
D gene: TRBD1
J gene: TRBJ1-2
V gene: TRBV4-3
CDR3 protein: CASSQVGQGDLYGYTF
CDR3 DNA: TGCGCCAGCAGCCAAGTGGGGCAGGGGGATCTCTATGGCTACACCTTC

clone size: NA
D gene: NA
J gene: TRBJ2-7
V gene: TRBV5-6
CDR3 protein: CASSLAPGGEQYF
CDR3 DNA: TGTGCCAGCAGCTTGGCTCCCGGTGGCGAGCAGTACTTC

clone size: NA
D gene: NA
J gene: TRBJ2-5
V gene: TRBV2
CDR3 protein: CASSGRAKPETQYF
CDR3 DNA: TGTGCCAGCAGTGGCAGAGCGAAACCAGAGACCCAGTACTTC

clone size: NA
D gene: NA
J gene: TRBJ1-2
V gene: TRBV7-9
CDR3 protein: CASSQDGGDYGYTF
CDR3 DNA: TGTGCCAGCAGCCAAGACGGGGGCGACTATGGCTACACCTTC

clone size: NA
D gene: NA
J gene: TRBJ2-3
V gene: TRBV2
CDR3 protein: CASSAVGGTDTQYF
CDR3 DNA: TGTGCCAGCAGTGCCGTCGGTGGCACAGATACGCAGTATTTT

clone size: NA
D gene: NA
J gene: TRBJ2-3
V gene: TRBV21-1
CDR3 protein: CASSISRDSQTTDTQYF
CDR3 DNA: TGTGCCAGCAGCATTTCCCGGGACTCACAGACCACAGATACGCAGTATTTT

clone size: NA
D gene: TRBD2
J gene: TRBJ2-1
V gene: TRBV7-2
CDR3 protein: CASSIGGLAGDNEQFF
CDR3 DNA: TGTGCCAGCAGCATCGGTGGACTAGCGGGGGACAATGAGCAGTTCTTC

clone size: NA
D gene: TRBD1
J gene: TRBJ2-7
V gene: TRBV19
CDR3 protein: CASSPRQGALHEQYF
CDR3 DNA: TGTGCCAGTAGTCCACGACAGGGGGCGCTTCACGAGCAGTACTTC

clone size: NA
D gene: NA
J gene: TRBJ2-1
V gene: TRBV2
CDR3 protein: CASSELAAINEQFF
CDR3 DNA: TGTGCCAGCAGTGAACTCGCGGCCATTAATGAGCAGTTCTTC

clone size: NA
D gene: NA
J gene: TRBJ2-1
V gene: TRBV27
CDR3 protein: CASSLLGIHEQFF
CDR3 DNA: TGTGCCAGCAGTTTATTAGGGATCCATGAGCAGTTCTTC

clone size: NA
D gene: TRBD2
J gene: TRBJ2-1
V gene: TRBV6-1
CDR3 protein: CASDRGGGSTFF
CDR3 DNA: TGTGCCAGCGATCGCGGCGGGGGGAGCACGTTCTTC

clone size: NA
D gene: TRBD1
J gene: TRBJ2-7
V gene: TRBV28
CDR3 protein: CASSLPQGIAYEQYF
CDR3 DNA: TGTGCCAGCAGTTTACCACAGGGGATCGCCTACGAGCAGTACTTC

clone size: NA
D gene: NA
J gene: TRBJ1-1
V gene: TRBV6-5
CDR3 protein: CASSKTGEWAEAFF
CDR3 DNA: TGTGCCAGCAGTAAGACCGGCGAATGGGCTGAAGCTTTCTTT

clone size: NA
D gene: TRBD2
J gene: TRBJ2-5
V gene: TRBV9
CDR3 protein: CASSRPGREETQYF
CDR3 DNA: TGTGCCAGCAGTCGACCGGGGCGGGAGGAGACCCAGTACTTC

clone size: NA
D gene: NA
J gene: TRBJ2-7
V gene: TRBV19
CDR3 protein: CASSIGAGSYEQYF
CDR3 DNA: TGTGCCAGTAGTATAGGAGCAGGGTCCTACGAGCAGTACTTC

clone size: NA
D gene: NA
J gene: TRBJ2-2
V gene: TRBV7-6
CDR3 protein: CASSFRGNTGELFF
CDR3 DNA: TGTGCCAGCAGCTTTCGGGGGAACACCGGGGAGCTGTTTTTT

clone size: NA
D gene: TRBD1
J gene: TRBJ1-1
V gene: TRBV10-3
CDR3 protein: CAISDRGRSDTEAFF
CDR3 DNA: TGTGCCATCAGTGACAGGGGGCGCTCGGACACTGAAGCTTTCTTT

clone size: NA
D gene: NA
J gene: TRBJ2-7
V gene: TRBV7-2
CDR3 protein: CASSYRDGPYEQYF
CDR3 DNA: TGTGCCAGCAGCTACCGGGACGGACCCTACGAGCAGTACTTC

clone size: NA
D gene: TRBD2
J gene: TRBJ2-7
V gene: TRBV10-3
CDR3 protein: CAISGLAATPREQYF
CDR3 DNA: TGTGCCATCAGTGGACTAGCGGCAACCCCTCGCGAGCAGTACTTC

clone size: NA
D gene: NA
J gene: TRBJ2-1
V gene: TRBV7-2
CDR3 protein: CASSLENRGNEQFF
CDR3 DNA: TGTGCCAGCAGCTTAGAAAATAGGGGCAATGAGCAGTTCTTC

clone size: NA
D gene: NA
J gene: TRBJ2-1
V gene: TRBV6-1
CDR3 protein: CASSEVLVRNEQFF
CDR3 DNA: TGTGCCAGCAGTGAAGTTCTCGTAAGAAATGAGCAGTTCTTC

clone size: once
D gene: TRBD2
J gene: TRBJ2-7
V gene: TRBV28
CDR3 protein: CASYGPGGVQYF
CDR3 DNA: TGTGCCAGCTATGGGCCGGGGGGTGTGCAGTACTTC

clone size: NA
D gene: NA
J gene: TRBJ2-7
V gene: TRBV27
CDR3 protein: CASSLRWGRASEQYF
CDR3 DNA: TGTGCCAGCAGTTTACGCTGGGGGCGCGCATCCGAGCAGTACTTC

clone size: NA
D gene: NA
J gene: TRBJ2-7
V gene: TRBV7-6
CDR3 protein: CASSLALSGSEQYF
CDR3 DNA: TGTGCCAGCAGCTTAGCGCTCTCAGGCAGCGAGCAGTACTTC

clone size: NA
D gene: NA
J gene: TRBJ2-4
V gene: TRBV6-5
CDR3 protein: CASRRTRLAKNIQYF
CDR3 DNA: TGTGCCAGCAGACGGACGAGGCTAGCCAAAAACATTCAGTACTTC

clone size: NA
D gene: NA
J gene: TRBJ2-1
V gene: TRBV18
CDR3 protein: CASSPPPNKGNEQFF
CDR3 DNA: TGTGCCAGCTCACCACCCCCAAATAAAGGGAATGAGCAGTTCTTC

clone size: NA
D gene: NA
J gene: TRBJ1-3
V gene: TRBV27
CDR3 protein: CASRSSVAAGNTIYF
CDR3 DNA: TGTGCCAGCAGATCCAGTGTCGCCGCCGGAAACACCATATATTTT

clone size: NA
D gene: TRBD1
J gene: TRBJ2-5
V gene: TRBV5-4
CDR3 protein: CASSRGDRGGETQYF
CDR3 DNA: TGTGCCAGCAGCCGCGGGGACAGGGGCGGCGAGACCCAGTACTTC

clone size: NA
D gene: NA
J gene: TRBJ2-7
V gene: TRBV2
CDR3 protein: CASSDLVTLSYEQYF
CDR3 DNA: TGTGCCAGCAGTGACTTGGTGACGCTGTCCTACGAGCAGTACTTC

clone size: NA
D gene: TRBD2
J gene: TRBJ2-1
V gene: TRBV18
CDR3 protein: CASSTSGRSSYNEQFF
CDR3 DNA: TGTGCCAGCTCAACAAGCGGGAGGAGCTCCTACAATGAGCAGTTCTTC

clone size: NA
D gene: NA
J gene: TRBJ1-1
V gene: TRBV4-3
CDR3 protein: CASSQGGRGNTEAFF
CDR3 DNA: TGCGCCAGCAGCCAAGGGGGGCGTGGGAACACTGAAGCTTTCTTT